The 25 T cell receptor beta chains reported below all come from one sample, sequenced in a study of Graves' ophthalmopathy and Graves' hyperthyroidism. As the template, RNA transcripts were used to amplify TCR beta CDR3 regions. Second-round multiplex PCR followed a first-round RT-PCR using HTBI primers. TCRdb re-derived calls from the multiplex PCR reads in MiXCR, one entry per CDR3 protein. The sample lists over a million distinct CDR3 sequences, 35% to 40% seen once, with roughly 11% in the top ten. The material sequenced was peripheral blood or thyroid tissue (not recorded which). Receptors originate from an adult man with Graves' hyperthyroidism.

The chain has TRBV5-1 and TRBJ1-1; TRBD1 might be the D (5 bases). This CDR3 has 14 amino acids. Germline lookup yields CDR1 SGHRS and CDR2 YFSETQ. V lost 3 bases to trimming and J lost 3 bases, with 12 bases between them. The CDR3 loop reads CASSYAGAHTEAFF. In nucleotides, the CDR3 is TGCGCCAGCAGCTACGCCGGGGCACACACTGAAGCTTTCTTT.

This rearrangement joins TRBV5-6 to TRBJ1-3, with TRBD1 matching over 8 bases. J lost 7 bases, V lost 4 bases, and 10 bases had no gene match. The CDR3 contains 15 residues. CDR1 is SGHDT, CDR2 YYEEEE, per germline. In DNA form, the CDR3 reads TGTGCCAGCAGCAAGCAAGAGACAGGGGTGAACACCATATATTTT. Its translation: CASSKQETGVNTIYF.

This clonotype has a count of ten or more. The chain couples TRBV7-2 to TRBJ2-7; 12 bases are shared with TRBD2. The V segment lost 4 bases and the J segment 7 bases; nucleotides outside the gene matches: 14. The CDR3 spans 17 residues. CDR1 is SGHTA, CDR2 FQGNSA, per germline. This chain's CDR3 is CASSSPGLAGRLGEQYF. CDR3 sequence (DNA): TGTGCCAGCAGCTCCCCGGGACTAGCGGGTAGGCTGGGTGAGCAGTACTTC.

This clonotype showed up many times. The CDR3 sequence: CASSVGAGRPYEQYF. The CDR3 DNA reads as TGTGCCAGCAGCGTAGGTGCAGGACGTCCCTACGAGCAGTACTTC. The rearrangement links TRBV9 to TRBJ2-7; D remains ambiguous. This CDR3 comprises 15 residues. Trimming cost V 0 bases and J 2 bases, with 12 bases left between them. Per the germline V gene, CDR1 is SGDLS and CDR2 is YYNGEE. The entire variable domain, with the rest obtained from reference TRBV9 and TRBJ2-7, is as follows: DSGVTQTPKHLITATGQRVTLRCSPRSGDLSVYWYQQSLDQGLQFLIQYYNGEERAKGNILERFSAQQFPDLHSELNLSSLELGDSALYFCASSVGAGRPYEQYFGPGTRLTVT.

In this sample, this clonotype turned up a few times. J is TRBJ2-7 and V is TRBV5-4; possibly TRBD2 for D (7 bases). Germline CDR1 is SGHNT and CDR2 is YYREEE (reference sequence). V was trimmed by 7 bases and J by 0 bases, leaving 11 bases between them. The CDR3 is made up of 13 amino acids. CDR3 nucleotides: TGTGCCAGCGGGAGGGGGGGCTCCTACGAGCAGTACTTC. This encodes CASGRGGSYEQYF.

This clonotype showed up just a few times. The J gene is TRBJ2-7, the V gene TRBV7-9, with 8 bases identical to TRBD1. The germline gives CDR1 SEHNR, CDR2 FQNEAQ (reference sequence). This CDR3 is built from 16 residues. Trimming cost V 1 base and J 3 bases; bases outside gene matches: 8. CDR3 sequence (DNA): TGTGCCAGCAGCTTAGATAGACAGGGGCCTTACTACGAGCAGTACTTC. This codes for CASSLDRQGPYYEQYF. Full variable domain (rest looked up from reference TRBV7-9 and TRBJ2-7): DTGVSQNPRHKITKRGQNVTFRCDPISEHNRLYWYRQTLGQGPEFLTYFQNEAQLEKSRLLSDRFSAERPKGSFSTLEIQRTEQGDSAMYLCASSLDRQGPYYEQYFGPGTRLTVT.

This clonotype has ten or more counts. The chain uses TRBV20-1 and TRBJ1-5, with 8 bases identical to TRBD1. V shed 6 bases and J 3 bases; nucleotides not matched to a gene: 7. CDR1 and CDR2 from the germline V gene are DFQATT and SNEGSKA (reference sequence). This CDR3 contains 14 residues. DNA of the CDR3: TGCAGTGCGACCCGGACAGGGCCCAATCAGCCCCAGCATTTT. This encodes CSATRTGPNQPQHF.

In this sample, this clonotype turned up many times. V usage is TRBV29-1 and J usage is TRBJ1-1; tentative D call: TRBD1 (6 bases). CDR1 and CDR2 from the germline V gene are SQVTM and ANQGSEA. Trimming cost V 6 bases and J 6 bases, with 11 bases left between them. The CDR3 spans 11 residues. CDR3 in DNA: TGCAGCGTGGGGGCGGGCCCTGAAGCTTTCTTT. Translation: CSVGAGPEAFF.

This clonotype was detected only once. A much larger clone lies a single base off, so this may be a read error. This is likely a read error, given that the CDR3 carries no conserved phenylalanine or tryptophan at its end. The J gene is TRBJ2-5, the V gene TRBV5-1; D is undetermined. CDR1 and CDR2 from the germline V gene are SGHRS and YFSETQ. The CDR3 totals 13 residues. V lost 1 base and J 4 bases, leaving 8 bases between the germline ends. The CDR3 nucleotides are TGCGCCAGCAGCTTGAGCTGGGGAGAGACCCAGTACATC. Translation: CASSLSWGETQYI.

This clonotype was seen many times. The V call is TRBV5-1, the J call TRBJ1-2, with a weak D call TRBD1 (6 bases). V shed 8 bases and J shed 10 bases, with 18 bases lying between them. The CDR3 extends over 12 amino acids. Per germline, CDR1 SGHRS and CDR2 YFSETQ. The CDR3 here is CASSRDKSYYTF. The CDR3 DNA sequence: TGCGCCAGTTCCCGGGACAAGAGCTACTACACCTTC.

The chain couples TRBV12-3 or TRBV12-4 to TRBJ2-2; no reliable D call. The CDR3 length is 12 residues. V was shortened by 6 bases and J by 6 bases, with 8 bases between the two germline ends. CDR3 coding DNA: TGTGCCAGCAGGTCCCGGCCCGGGGAGCTGTTTTTT. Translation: CASRSRPGELFF.

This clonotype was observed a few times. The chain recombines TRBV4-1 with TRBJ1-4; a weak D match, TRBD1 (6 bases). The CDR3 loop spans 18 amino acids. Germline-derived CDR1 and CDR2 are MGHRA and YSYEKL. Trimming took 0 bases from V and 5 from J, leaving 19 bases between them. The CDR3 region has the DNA TGCGCCAGCAGCCAAGACTTCATACGGACAGTTAGGAATGAAAAACTGTTTTTT. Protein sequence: CASSQDFIRTVRNEKLFF.

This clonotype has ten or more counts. The CDR3 loop reads CASSLARSDAEAFF. The CDR3 DNA follows: TGTGCCAGCAGCTTGGCTCGATCAGACGCTGAAGCTTTCTTT. The chain couples TRBV5-6 to TRBJ1-1; D gene unclear. Trimming pared 0 bases from V and 6 bases from J, leaving 12 bases between. The CDR3 extends over 14 amino acids. Germline assignment: CDR1 SGHDT and CDR2 YYEEEE.

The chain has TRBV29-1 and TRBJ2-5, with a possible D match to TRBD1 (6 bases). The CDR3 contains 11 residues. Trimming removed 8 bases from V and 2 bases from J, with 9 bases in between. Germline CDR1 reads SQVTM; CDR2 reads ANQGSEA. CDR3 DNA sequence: TGCAGCCCGACAGGACAAGAGACCCAGTACTTC. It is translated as CSPTGQETQYF.

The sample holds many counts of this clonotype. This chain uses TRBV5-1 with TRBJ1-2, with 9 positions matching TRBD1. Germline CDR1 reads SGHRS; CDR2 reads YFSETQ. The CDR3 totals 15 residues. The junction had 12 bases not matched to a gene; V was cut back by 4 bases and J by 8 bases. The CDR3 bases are TGCGCCAGCAGCCGAGACGGGGACAGGGCTGCGGGCTACACCTTC. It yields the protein CASSRDGDRAAGYTF.

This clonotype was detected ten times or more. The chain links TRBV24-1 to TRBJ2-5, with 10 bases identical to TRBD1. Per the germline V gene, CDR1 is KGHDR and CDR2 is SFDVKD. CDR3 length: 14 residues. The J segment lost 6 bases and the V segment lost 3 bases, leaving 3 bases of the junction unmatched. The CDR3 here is CATSDRTGGQTQYF. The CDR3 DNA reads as TGTGCCACCAGTGATCGGACAGGGGGTCAGACCCAGTACTTC.

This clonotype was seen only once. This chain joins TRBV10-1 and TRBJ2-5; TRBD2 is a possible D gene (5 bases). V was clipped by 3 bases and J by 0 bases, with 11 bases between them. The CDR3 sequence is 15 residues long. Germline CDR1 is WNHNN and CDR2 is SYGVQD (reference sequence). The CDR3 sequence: CASSDGAGDQETQYF. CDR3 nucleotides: TGCGCCAGCAGTGATGGAGCCGGGGACCAAGAGACCCAGTACTTC.

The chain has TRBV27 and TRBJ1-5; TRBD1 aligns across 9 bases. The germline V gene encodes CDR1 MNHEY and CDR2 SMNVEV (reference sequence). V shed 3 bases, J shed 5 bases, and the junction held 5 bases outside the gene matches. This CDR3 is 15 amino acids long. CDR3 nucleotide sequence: TGTGCCAGCAGTTTTTTAGGGACAGGGTATCAGCCCCAGCATTTT. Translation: CASSFLGTGYQPQHF.

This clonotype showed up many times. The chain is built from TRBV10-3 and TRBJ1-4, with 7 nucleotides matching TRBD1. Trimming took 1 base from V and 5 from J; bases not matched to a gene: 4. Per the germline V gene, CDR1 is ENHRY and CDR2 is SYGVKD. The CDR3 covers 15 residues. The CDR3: CAISELQGQNEKLFF. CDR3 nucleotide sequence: TGTGCCATCAGTGAGTTGCAGGGACAGAATGAAAAACTGTTTTTT.

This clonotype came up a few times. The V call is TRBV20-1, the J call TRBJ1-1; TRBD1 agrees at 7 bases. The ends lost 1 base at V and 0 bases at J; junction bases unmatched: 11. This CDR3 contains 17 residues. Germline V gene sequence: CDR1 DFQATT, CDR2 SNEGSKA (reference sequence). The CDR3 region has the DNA TGCAGTGCTAGAGTCGCTCGACCGGGACAGTTGAACACTGAAGCTTTCTTT. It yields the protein CSARVARPGQLNTEAFF.

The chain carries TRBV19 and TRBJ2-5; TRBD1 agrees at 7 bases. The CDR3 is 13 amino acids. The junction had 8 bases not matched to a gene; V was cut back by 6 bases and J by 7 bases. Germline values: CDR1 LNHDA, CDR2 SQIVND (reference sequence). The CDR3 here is CASSETGRATQYF. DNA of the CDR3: TGTGCCAGTAGCGAGACAGGGAGAGCGACCCAGTACTTC.

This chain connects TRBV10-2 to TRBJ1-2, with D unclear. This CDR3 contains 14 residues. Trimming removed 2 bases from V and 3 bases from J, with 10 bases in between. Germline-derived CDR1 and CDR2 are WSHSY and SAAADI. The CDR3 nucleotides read TGCGCCAGCAGTGAGCCGGGCATCGACTATGGCTACACCTTC. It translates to CASSEPGIDYGYTF.

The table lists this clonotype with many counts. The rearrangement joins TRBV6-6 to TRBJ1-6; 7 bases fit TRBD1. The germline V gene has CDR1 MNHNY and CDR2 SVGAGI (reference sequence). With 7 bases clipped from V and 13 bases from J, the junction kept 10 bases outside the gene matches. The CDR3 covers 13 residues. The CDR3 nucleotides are TGTGCCAGCACCGACACAGGGGAGAGGCCCCTCCACTTT. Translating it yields CASTDTGERPLHF.

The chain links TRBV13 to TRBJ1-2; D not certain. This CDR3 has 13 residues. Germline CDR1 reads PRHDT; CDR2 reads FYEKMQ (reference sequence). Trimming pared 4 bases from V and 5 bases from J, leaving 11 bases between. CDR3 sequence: CASSSRSPYGYTF. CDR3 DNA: TGTGCCAGCAGCTCCCGTAGCCCGTATGGCTACACCTTC.

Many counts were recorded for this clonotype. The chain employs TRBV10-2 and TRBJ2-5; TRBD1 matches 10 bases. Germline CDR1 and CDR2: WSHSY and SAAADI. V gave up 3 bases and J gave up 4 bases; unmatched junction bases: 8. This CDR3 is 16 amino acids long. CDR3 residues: CASSDPRDRGRETQYF. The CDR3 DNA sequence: TGCGCCAGCAGTGATCCTCGGGACAGGGGTCGAGAGACCCAGTACTTC.